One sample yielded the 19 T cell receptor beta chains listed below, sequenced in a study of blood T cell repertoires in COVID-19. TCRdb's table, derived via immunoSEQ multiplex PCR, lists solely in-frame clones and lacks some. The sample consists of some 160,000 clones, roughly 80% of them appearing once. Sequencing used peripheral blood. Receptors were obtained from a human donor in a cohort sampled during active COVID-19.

CDR3 sequence: CASSQDWGGLSRNTQYF. The CDR3 DNA reads TGCGCCAGCAGCCAAGATTGGGGGGGGCTATCCCGCAATACGCAGTATTTT. The J gene is TRBJ2-3, the V gene TRBV4-1; weak D call: TRBD2 (7 bases). The germline CDR1 and CDR2 sequences are MGHRA and YSYEKL. V was pared by 0 bases and J by 7 bases, with 20 bases between. The CDR3 is 17 residues long.

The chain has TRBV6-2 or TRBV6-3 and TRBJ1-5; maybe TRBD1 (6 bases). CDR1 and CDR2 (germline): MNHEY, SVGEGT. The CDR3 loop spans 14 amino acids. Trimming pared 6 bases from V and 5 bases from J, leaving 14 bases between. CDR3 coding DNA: TGTGCCAGCAGCCCACACAGGGAATATCAGCCCCAGCATTTT. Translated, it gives CASSPHREYQPQHF.

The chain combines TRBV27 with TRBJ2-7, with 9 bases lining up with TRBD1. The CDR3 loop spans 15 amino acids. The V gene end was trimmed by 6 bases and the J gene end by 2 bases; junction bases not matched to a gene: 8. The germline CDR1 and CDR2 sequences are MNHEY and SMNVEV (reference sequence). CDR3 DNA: TGTGCCAGCAGGAAGCCGGGACAGGGCCCCTACGAGCAGTACTTC. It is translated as CASRKPGQGPYEQYF.

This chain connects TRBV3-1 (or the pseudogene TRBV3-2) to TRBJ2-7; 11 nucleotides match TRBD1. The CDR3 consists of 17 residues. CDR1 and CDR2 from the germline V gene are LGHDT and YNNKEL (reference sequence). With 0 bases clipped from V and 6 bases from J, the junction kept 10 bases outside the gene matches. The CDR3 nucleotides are TGTGCCAGCAGCCAAGATCTGCCAGGGACAGGGGGTGGCGAGCAGTACTTC. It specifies CASSQDLPGTGGGEQYF.

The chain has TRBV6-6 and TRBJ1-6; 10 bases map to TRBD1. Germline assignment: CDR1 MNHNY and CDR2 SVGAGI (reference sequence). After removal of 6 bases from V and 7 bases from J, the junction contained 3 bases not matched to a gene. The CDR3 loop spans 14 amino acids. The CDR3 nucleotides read TGTGCCAGCAGCACGGGACAGGGGAATTCACCCCTCCACTTT. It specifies CASSTGQGNSPLHF.

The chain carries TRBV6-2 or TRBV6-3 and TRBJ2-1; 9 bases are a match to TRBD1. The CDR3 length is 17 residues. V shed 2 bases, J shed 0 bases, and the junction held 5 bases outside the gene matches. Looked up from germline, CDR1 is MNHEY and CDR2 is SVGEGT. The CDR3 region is CASSYDPTGGSYNEQFF. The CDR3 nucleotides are TGTGCCAGCAGTTACGACCCGACAGGGGGCTCCTACAATGAGCAGTTCTTC.

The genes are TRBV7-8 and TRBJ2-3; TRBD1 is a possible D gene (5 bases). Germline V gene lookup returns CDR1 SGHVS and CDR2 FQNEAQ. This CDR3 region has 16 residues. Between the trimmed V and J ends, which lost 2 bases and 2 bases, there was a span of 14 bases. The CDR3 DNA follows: TGTGCCAGCAGCTTAACCAGGGTGGCCAACACAGATACGCAGTATTTT. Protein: CASSLTRVANTDTQYF.

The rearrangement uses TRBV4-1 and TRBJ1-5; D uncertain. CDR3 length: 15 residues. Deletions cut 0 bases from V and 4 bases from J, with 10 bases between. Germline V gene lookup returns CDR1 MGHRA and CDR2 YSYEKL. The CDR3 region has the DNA TGCGCCAGCAGCCAAGATCTCACGGGGAATCAGCCCCAGCATTTT. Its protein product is CASSQDLTGNQPQHF.

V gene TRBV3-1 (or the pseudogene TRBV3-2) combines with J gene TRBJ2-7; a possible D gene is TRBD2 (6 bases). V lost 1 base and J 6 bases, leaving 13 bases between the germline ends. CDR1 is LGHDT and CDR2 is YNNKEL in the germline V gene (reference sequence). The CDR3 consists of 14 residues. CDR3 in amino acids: CASSQGRDRSEQYF. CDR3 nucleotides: TGTGCCAGCAGCCAAGGGAGGGATCGTAGCGAGCAGTACTTC.

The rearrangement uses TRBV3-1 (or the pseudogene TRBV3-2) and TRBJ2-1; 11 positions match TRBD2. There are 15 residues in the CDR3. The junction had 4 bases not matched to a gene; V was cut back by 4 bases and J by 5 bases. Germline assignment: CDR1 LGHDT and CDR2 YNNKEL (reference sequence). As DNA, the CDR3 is TGTGCCAGCAGCCTTACTAGCGGGAGTAACAATGAGCAGTTCTTC. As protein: CASSLTSGSNNEQFF.

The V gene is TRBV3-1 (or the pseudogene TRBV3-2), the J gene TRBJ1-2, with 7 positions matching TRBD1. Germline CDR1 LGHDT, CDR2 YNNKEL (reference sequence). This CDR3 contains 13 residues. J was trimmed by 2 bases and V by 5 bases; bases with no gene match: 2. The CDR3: CASSRDSNYGYTF. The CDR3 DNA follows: TGTGCCAGCAGCAGGGACAGCAACTATGGCTACACCTTC.

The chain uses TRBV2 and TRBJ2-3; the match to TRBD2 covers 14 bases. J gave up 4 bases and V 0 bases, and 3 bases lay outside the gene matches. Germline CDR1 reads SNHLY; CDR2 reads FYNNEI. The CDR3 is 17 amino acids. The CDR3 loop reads CASSEAGTSGSADTQYF. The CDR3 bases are TGTGCCAGCAGTGAAGCCGGGACTAGCGGGAGTGCAGATACGCAGTATTTT.

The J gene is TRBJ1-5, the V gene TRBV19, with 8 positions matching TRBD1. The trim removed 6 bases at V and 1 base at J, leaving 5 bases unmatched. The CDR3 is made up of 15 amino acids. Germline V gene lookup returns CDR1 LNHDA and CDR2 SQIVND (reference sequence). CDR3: CASSQGARSNQPQHF. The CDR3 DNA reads TGTGCCAGTAGCCAGGGGGCGCGAAGCAATCAGCCCCAGCATTTT.

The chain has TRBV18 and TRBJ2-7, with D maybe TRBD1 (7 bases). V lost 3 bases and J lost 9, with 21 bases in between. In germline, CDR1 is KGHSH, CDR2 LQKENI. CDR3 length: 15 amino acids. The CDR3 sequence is CASSPYSAGQTAQYF. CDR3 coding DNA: TGTGCCAGCTCACCTTATTCGGCGGGACAGACCGCGCAGTACTTC.

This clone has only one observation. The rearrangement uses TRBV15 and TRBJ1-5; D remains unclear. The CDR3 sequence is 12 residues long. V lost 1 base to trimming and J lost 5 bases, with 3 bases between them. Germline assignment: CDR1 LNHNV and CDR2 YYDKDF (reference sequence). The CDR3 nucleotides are TGTGCCACCAGCAGAGGCGATCAGCCCCAGCATTTT. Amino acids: CATSRGDQPQHF.

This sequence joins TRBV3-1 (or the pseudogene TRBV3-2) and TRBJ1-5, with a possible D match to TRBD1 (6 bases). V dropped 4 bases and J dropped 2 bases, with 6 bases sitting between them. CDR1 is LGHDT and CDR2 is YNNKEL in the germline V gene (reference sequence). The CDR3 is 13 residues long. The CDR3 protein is CASSRQGNQPQHF. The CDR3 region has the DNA TGTGCCAGCAGCCGACAGGGCAATCAGCCCCAGCATTTT.

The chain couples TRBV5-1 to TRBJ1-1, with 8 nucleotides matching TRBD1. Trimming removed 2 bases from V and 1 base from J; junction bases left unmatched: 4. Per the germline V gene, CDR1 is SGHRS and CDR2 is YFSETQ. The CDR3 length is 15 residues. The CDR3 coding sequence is TGCGCCAGCAGCTTCCAGGGGGCGGGGAACACTGAAGCTTTCTTT. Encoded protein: CASSFQGAGNTEAFF.

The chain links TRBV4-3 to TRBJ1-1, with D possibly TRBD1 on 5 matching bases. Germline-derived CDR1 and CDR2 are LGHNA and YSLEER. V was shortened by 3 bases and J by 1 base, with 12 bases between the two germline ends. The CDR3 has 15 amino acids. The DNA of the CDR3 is TGCGCCAGCAGCCACACTAATACAGGGAACACTGAAGCTTTCTTT. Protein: CASSHTNTGNTEAFF.

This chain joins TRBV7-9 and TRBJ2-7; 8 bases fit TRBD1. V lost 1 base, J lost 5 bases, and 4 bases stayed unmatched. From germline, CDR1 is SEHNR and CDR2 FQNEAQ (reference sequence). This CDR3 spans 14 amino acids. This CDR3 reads CASSLVAGGNEQYF. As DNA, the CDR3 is TGTGCCAGCAGCTTAGTGGCAGGGGGCAACGAGCAGTACTTC.